This T cell receptor beta chain was sequenced for a study of cytomegalovirus exposure and HLA in healthy donors. Findings of the study overall: Most TCR sequences showed up rarely, but some public TCRs showed up in many donors.

The V gene lost 5 bases and the J gene lost 10 bases, with 14 bases spanning the gap. The CDR3 spans 11 residues. CDR1 SQVTM and CDR2 ANQGSEA come from the germline V gene. Data came from immunoSEQ multiplex PCR; TCRdb stores just in-frame clones and leaves some out. This sample carries 300,000 or so clones, nearly 90% of them seen once, and the ten largest clones take more than 0.95%. A remark on this clone: The target antigen is unknown.

The receptor was derived from a man between 25 and 39 years old in good health and CMV-seronegative. Sequencing was done on a sample of PBMCs. This chain joins TRBV29-1 and TRBJ1-2; no clear D gene. Here the CDR3 DNA reads TGCAGCGTTTCCGATACATCTTCCTACACCTTC. Translated: CSVSDTSSYTF.